This T cell receptor (beta chain) is from a study of blood T cell repertoires in COVID-19. Looking at the study overall: COVID-19 samples collected from the United States, Italy and Spain covered acute and convalescent phases. In each case, the material was cDNA or gDNA derived from T cells, B-cell-depleted T cells, or PBMCs.

V was clipped by 5 bases and J by 1 base; unmatched bases: 5. CDR1 is LNHDA and CDR2 is SQIVND in the germline V gene (reference sequence). The CDR3 is made up of 14 amino acids. Assay: immunoSEQ multiplex PCR; the TCRdb copy retains only in-frame clones and omits some. Here the sample spans 180,000 or so clones, roughly 84% being singletons. The J gene is TRBJ2-7, the V gene TRBV19; 7 bases are a match to TRBD1. The sample was peripheral blood. The receptor's source is a man aged 60-69 years who had recovered from COVID-19. As DNA, the CDR3 is TGTGCCAGTAGTTCACAGGGGATTTCCTACGAGCAGTACTTC. Translating gives CASSSQGISYEQYF.